This TCR beta chain was captured in a study of response to subunit inactivated influenza vaccine. Study findings and constraints: New T cells are recruited in small numbers by each seasonal influenza vaccination, according to the authors' suggestion.

About this clonotype: Antigen specificity is unknown.

V gave up 0 bases and J gave up 2 bases, with 11 bases separating them. From germline, CDR1 is MNHEY and CDR2 SVGEGT. CDR3 length: 15 amino acids. TCRdb fed the RT-PCR reads into MiXCR, producing one record per CDR3 protein. The sample has about 570,000 distinct CDR3 sequences; roughly 12% are singletons. V and J are TRBV6-2 or TRBV6-3 and TRBJ2-7; D is perhaps TRBD1 (6 bases). This clonotype originated in a man aged 45-65 years who received an inactivated influenza vaccine. Sequences were derived from PBMCs from blood, sampled on the day of vaccination. The CDR3 loop is CASSYSVQGAYEQYF. Written as DNA, the CDR3 is TGTGCCAGCAGTTACTCAGTACAGGGAGCCTACGAGCAGTACTTC.